One sample yielded the 16 T cell receptor beta chains listed below, sequenced in a study of blood T cell repertoires in COVID-19 (dated by TCRdb to the early 2020s). Receptor libraries were prepared by the immunoSEQ multiplex PCR assay. Entries here come from immuneACCESS through TCRdb and include only in-frame sequences with V and J called. Some clones fail to appear in such tables; in the studies checked, an unresolved V gene covers under half of the shortfall, and the cause of the remainder is unknown. The sample table holds 140,000 to 150,000 clones, of which 88% were seen once. Roughly 2.5% of the sample is held by the ten biggest clonotypes. The sample comprised peripheral blood. The receptor source for this set is a human donor with COVID-19, enrolled during active disease. The donor label of this sample is uncertain.

The CDR3 DNA reads TGTGCCAGCAGCCAAGTTGCGGGTGGCTCCTACGAGCAGTACTTC. This encodes CASSQVAGGSYEQYF. V usage is TRBV14 and J usage is TRBJ2-7; a weak D match, TRBD2 (5 bases). Germline CDR1 is SGHDN and CDR2 is FVKESK. The CDR3 consists of 15 residues. V was shortened by 1 base and J by 0 bases, with 10 bases between the two germline ends. Combining the CDR3 with reference TRBV14 and TRBJ2-7 gives the whole variable domain EAGVTQFPSHSVIEKGQTVTLRCDPISGHDNLYWYRRVMGKEIKFLLHFVKESKQDESGMPNNRFLAERTGGTYSTLKVQPAELEDSGVYFCASSQVAGGSYEQYFGPGTRLTVT.

This clone was seen a few times. The chain links TRBV6-6 to TRBJ1-5; D unclear. The germline CDR1 and CDR2 sequences are MNHNY and SVGAGI (reference sequence). V was cut by 4 bases and J by 8 bases, with 12 bases left in between. This CDR3 region has 13 residues. In DNA, the CDR3 is TGTGCCAGCAGTTTCGCTAACGAGGAGCCCCAGCATTTT. Its translation: CASSFANEEPQHF.

V gene TRBV19 combines with J gene TRBJ1-1; tentative D call: TRBD1 (5 bases). V was cut by 3 bases and J by 0 bases, with 8 bases left in between. Looked up from germline, CDR1 is LNHDA and CDR2 is SQIVND (reference sequence). The CDR3 is 14 residues long. Written as DNA, the CDR3 is TGTGCCAGTAGTATGGGGCTCGTGAACACTGAAGCTTTCTTT. Residues: CASSMGLVNTEAFF.

The chain joins TRBV6-5 to TRBJ2-3; 10 nucleotides agree with TRBD2. This CDR3 has 15 residues. The germline gives CDR1 MNHEY, CDR2 SVGAGI. V lost 7 bases to trimming and J lost 1 base; unmatched junction nucleotides: 5. The CDR3 nucleotides are TGTGCCAGCACCTCCGGGACTAGCGGCACAGATACGCAGTATTTT. Protein: CASTSGTSGTDTQYF.

This clone has just a few counts. This sequence joins TRBV6-5 and TRBJ1-1; D possibly corresponds to TRBD1 (5 bases). This CDR3 comprises 12 residues. Trimming removed 6 bases from V and 3 bases from J, with 8 bases in between. Germline V gene data show CDR1 as MNHEY and CDR2 as SVGAGI. The CDR3 loop reads CASRGPDTEAFF. CDR3 bases: TGTGCCAGCAGGGGGCCCGACACTGAAGCTTTCTTT.

This clone was detected only once. The chain combines TRBV11-1 with TRBJ2-1; tentatively, D is TRBD1 (6 bases). Trimming took 5 bases from V and 8 from J, leaving 16 bases between them. CDR3 length: 14 residues. The germline gives CDR1 SGHAT, CDR2 FQDESV (reference sequence). This CDR3 is CASSETTGIDEQFF. The CDR3 bases are TGTGCCAGCAGCGAGACCACAGGGATCGATGAGCAGTTCTTC. Full variable domain (rest looked up from reference TRBV11-1 and TRBJ2-1): EAEVAQSPRYKITEKSQAVAFWCDPISGHATLYWYRQILGQGPELLVQFQDESVVDDSQLPKDRFSAERLKGVDSTLKIQPAELGDSAMYLCASSETTGIDEQFFGPGTRLTVL.

The genes are TRBV5-6 and TRBJ1-5; D ambiguous. V lost 4 bases and J 9 bases, leaving 17 bases between the germline ends. The germline V gene has CDR1 SGHDT and CDR2 YYEEEE. The CDR3 totals 14 residues. In DNA form, the CDR3 reads TGTGCCAGCAGCCTCGAGGGAGCGGGAGTGCCCCAGCATTTT. Translated, it gives CASSLEGAGVPQHF.

The J gene is TRBJ1-2, the V gene TRBV12-5, with TRBD1 identical over 9 bases. Trimming cost V 3 bases and J 4 bases; bases outside gene matches: 6. The CDR3 covers 15 residues. Germline CDR1 LGHNT, CDR2 FRNRAP. CDR3 amino acids: CASGFDRGEGYGYTF. The CDR3 bases are TGTGCTAGTGGTTTCGACAGGGGGGAGGGCTATGGCTACACCTTC.

The chain carries TRBV5-6 and TRBJ1-1; no reliable D call. The CDR3 has 14 residues. Germline V gene sequence: CDR1 SGHDT, CDR2 YYEEEE. Trimming pared 1 base from V and 3 bases from J, leaving 10 bases between. CDR3 protein: CASSLRRLDTEAFF. DNA of the CDR3: TGTGCCAGCAGCTTGAGACGGCTAGACACTGAAGCTTTCTTT.

The V call is TRBV7-5, the J call TRBJ1-6. TRBV7-5 is recorded as a pseudogene. The CDR3 totals 19 residues. The CDR3: CVRSPPRGGGTSYNSPLHF. The CDR3 DNA is TGTGTCAGAAGCCCCCCCAGGGGCGGGGGCACATCCTATAATTCACCCCTCCACTTT.

The chain has TRBV15 and TRBJ2-7, with 10 bases identical to TRBD1. The germline CDR1 and CDR2 sequences are LNHNV and YYDKDF (reference sequence). This CDR3 is 15 amino acids long. J was trimmed by 5 bases and V by 0 bases; bases with no gene match: 4. CDR3 in amino acids: CATSRDSTGGNEQYF. The CDR3 DNA reads TGTGCCACCAGCAGAGACTCGACAGGGGGCAACGAGCAGTACTTC.

This chain joins TRBV9 and TRBJ2-7, with unresolved D. Trimming removed 0 bases from V and 3 bases from J, with 10 bases in between. The V gene's germline CDR1 is SGDLS and CDR2 YYNGEE. The CDR3 contains 14 residues. CDR3 bases: TGTGCCAGCAGCGTAGACACCTTTGGCTACGAGCAGTACTTC. It translates to CASSVDTFGYEQYF.

The J gene is TRBJ1-2, the V gene TRBV28; no definite D call. Trimming took 5 bases from V and 4 from J, leaving 2 bases between them. CDR3 length: 10 residues. Looked up from germline, CDR1 is MDHEN and CDR2 is SYDVKM. The CDR3 spells CASSRYGYTF. The DNA of the CDR3 is TGTGCCAGCAGTCGCTATGGCTACACCTTC.

This rearrangement joins TRBV4-1 to TRBJ1-5, with D perhaps matching TRBD1 (6 bases). This CDR3 has 14 amino acids. Germline V gene data show CDR1 as MGHRA and CDR2 as YSYEKL. V shed 4 bases and J shed 7 bases, with 14 bases lying between them. CDR3 sequence: CASSPLGGGQPQHF. Here the CDR3 DNA reads TGCGCCAGCAGCCCCCTTGGGGGCGGGCAGCCCCAGCATTTT.

The chain couples TRBV9 to TRBJ1-2, with D possibly being TRBD1 (5 bases). The CDR3 totals 15 residues. Trimming pared 4 bases from V and 4 bases from J, leaving 17 bases between. CDR1 is SGDLS, CDR2 YYNGEE, per germline. The CDR3 is CASSSERGAGYGYTF. CDR3 coding DNA: TGTGCCAGCAGCTCCGAACGTGGGGCCGGCTATGGCTACACCTTC.

The J gene is TRBJ1-5, the V gene TRBV10-3; a possible D gene is TRBD1 (6 bases). Germline CDR1 reads ENHRY; CDR2 reads SYGVKD. The CDR3 is made up of 15 amino acids. Trimming cost V 5 bases and J 1 base, with 12 bases left between them. The CDR3 spells CAISSTGNSNQPQHF. DNA of the CDR3: TGTGCCATCAGTAGTACAGGGAACAGCAATCAGCCCCAGCATTTT.